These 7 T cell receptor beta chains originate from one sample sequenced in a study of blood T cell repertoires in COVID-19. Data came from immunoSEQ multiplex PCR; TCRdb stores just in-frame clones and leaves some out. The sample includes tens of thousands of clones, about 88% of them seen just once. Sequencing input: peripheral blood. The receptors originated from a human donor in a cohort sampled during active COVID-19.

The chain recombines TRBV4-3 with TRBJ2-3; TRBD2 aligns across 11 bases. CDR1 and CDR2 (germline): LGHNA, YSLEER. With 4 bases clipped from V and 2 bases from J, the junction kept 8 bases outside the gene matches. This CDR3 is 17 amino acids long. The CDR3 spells CASSRSGTSGATDTQYF. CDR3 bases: TGCGCCAGCAGCCGTTCCGGGACTAGCGGAGCCACAGATACGCAGTATTTT.

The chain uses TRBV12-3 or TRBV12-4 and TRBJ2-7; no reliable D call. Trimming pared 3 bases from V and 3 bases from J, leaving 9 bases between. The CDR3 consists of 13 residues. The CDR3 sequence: CASSLGSFYEQYF. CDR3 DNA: TGTGCCAGCAGTTTGGGCAGTTTCTACGAGCAGTACTTC.

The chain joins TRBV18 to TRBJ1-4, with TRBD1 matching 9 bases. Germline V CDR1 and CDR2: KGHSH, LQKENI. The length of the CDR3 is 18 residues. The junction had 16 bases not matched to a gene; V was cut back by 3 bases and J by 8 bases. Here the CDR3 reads CASSPFDRGFTGDEKLFF. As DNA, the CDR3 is TGTGCCAGCTCACCGTTCGACAGGGGGTTCACGGGGGACGAAAAACTGTTTTTT.

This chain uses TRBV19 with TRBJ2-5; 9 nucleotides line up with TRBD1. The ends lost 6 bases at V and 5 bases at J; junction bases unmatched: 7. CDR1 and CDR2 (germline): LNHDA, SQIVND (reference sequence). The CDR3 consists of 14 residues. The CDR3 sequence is CASSPGTGRETQYF. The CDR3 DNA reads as TGTGCCAGTAGCCCTGGGACAGGGCGGGAGACCCAGTACTTC.

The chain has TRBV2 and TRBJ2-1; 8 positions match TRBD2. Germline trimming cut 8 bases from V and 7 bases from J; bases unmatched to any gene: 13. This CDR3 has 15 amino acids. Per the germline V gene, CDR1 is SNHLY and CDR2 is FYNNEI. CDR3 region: CASRWVGGAGNEQFF. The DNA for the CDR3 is TGTGCCAGCCGTTGGGTCGGGGGGGCCGGAAATGAGCAGTTCTTC.

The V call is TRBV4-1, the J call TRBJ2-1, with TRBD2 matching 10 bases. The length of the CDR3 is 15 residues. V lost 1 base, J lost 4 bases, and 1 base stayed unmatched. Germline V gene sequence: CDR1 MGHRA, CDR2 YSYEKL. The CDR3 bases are TGCGCCAGCAGCCAAGGTAGCGGGGGGTACAATGAGCAGTTCTTC. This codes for CASSQGSGGYNEQFF.

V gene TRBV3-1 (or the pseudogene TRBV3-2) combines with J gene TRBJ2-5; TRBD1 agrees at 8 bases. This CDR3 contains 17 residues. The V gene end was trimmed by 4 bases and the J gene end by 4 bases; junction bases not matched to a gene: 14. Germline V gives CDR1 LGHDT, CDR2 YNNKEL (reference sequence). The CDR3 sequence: CASSPTHLGQDPETQYF. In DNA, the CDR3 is TGTGCCAGCAGCCCCACTCACTTGGGACAGGACCCAGAGACCCAGTACTTC.